Below, 15 T cell receptor beta chains from the same sample are listed, as sequenced in a study of human T cells and chemical hapten exposure. MiXCR, run by TCRdb on the RACE reads, gives a single entry per CDR3 protein. The sample has 150,000 to 200,000 distinct CDR3 sequences; under 35% are singletons. Time point noted: pre-sensitization, week 0. Documented treatment: therapeutic diphenylcyclopropenone sensitization with weekly scalp DPC. The specimen comprised whole blood, sampled in connection with sensitization to the hapten diphenylcyclopropenone (DPC). Receptors were obtained from a woman aged 30 to 39 with alopecia areata. Some clones in this sample may be carry-over from other donors' samples.

This clonotype was seen only a few times. The gene calls are TRBV12-3 or TRBV12-4 and TRBJ2-4, with 10 bases lining up with TRBD1. This CDR3 contains 14 residues. With 3 bases clipped from V and 6 bases from J, the junction kept 2 bases outside the gene matches. The CDR3 sequence: CASSFWTGGNIQYF. As DNA, the CDR3 is TGTGCCAGCAGTTTCTGGACAGGGGGAAACATTCAGTACTTC.

The genes are TRBV28 and TRBJ2-6, with D possibly TRBD2 on 7 matching bases. The CDR3 is made up of 17 amino acids. The V gene lost 4 bases and the J gene lost 3 bases, with 16 bases spanning the gap. Germline values: CDR1 MDHEN, CDR2 SYDVKM. CDR3 nucleotides: TGTGCCAGCAGTTCACACCCCGGGGGGCATGGGGCCAACGTCCTGACTTTC. This codes for CASSSHPGGHGANVLTF.

This chain joins TRBV4-3 and TRBJ2-1; 12 positions match TRBD2. Germline CDR1 reads LGHNA; CDR2 reads YSLEER. The ends lost 0 bases at V and 3 bases at J; junction bases unmatched: 9. This CDR3 spans 19 amino acids. The CDR3 DNA follows: TGCGCCAGCAGCCAAGATCCCATTTCTAGCGGGAGGGGCTACAATGAGCAGTTCTTC. Encoded protein: CASSQDPISSGRGYNEQFF.

The rearrangement links TRBV10-3 to TRBJ2-1, with 9 nucleotides matching TRBD2. The CDR3 totals 15 residues. CDR1 is ENHRY, CDR2 SYGVKD, per germline. Trimming at V came to 4 bases and at J to 6 bases, leaving 7 bases not matched to a gene. As DNA, the CDR3 is TGTGCCATCAGTGTCCTTGCGGGAGGGACCAATGAGCAGTTCTTC. This codes for CAISVLAGGTNEQFF.

The chain joins TRBV20-1 to TRBJ1-2; 12 bases match TRBD1. Trimming at V came to 0 bases and at J to 5 bases, leaving 13 bases not matched to a gene. Germline V gene sequence: CDR1 DFQATT, CDR2 SNEGSKA (reference sequence). The CDR3 sequence is 18 residues long. Here the CDR3 DNA reads TGCAGTGCTAGAGATTCGAGGACACCGGGACAGGGGGCGTATGGCTACACCTTC. It is translated as CSARDSRTPGQGAYGYTF.

This rearrangement joins TRBV28 to TRBJ1-2; possibly TRBD1 for D (5 bases). V was cut by 1 base and J by 8 bases, with 14 bases left in between. CDR1 and CDR2 from the germline V gene are MDHEN and SYDVKM. CDR3 length: 14 residues. The CDR3 reads CASSLFAGGGGYTF. The CDR3 nucleotides read TGTGCCAGCAGTTTATTTGCTGGCGGGGGAGGCTACACCTTC.

This clonotype has more than one count but fewer than ten. The gene calls are TRBV15 and TRBJ1-4; D not resolved. V lost 0 bases and J lost 5, with 4 bases in between. This CDR3 has 13 amino acids. Per the germline V gene, CDR1 is LNHNV and CDR2 is YYDKDF (reference sequence). The CDR3 sequence: CATSRDTNEKLFF. The CDR3 DNA reads as TGTGCCACCAGCAGAGACACAAATGAAAAACTGTTTTTT.

Here the CDR3 reads CASSRRPEYEQYF. CDR3 DNA sequence: TGTGCCAGCAGCAGGAGGCCGGAATACGAGCAGTACTTC. The chain joins TRBV3-1 to TRBJ2-7; D is perhaps TRBD2 (5 bases). There are 13 residues in the CDR3. Germline V gene data show CDR1 as LGHDT and CDR2 as YNNKEL (reference sequence). V was clipped by 5 bases and J by 4 bases, with 12 bases between them.

V and J are TRBV4-2 and TRBJ2-1; 11 nucleotides align to TRBD2. CDR1 and CDR2 from the germline V gene are LGHNA and YNFKEQ. The V and J ends lost 2 bases and 9 bases, in that order; junction bases with no gene match: 12. The CDR3 has 17 residues. The CDR3 region is CASSQRSTSGALGEQFF. The CDR3 DNA reads as TGTGCCAGCAGCCAAAGATCGACTAGCGGGGCCTTAGGTGAGCAGTTCTTC.

This chain connects TRBV7-3 to TRBJ2-1; 13 bases align to TRBD2. This CDR3 is 16 amino acids long. The germline gives CDR1 SGHTA, CDR2 FQGTGA. V gave up 5 bases and J gave up 10 bases; unmatched junction bases: 11. The CDR3 nucleotides read TGTGCCAGCAGCCCCTTTACTAGCGGGGGGGCGGGCGAGCAGTTCTTC. It specifies CASSPFTSGGAGEQFF.

This clonotype was counted a few times. The rearrangement links TRBV4-3 to TRBJ2-6; 8 bases agree with TRBD2. V lost 4 bases, J lost 2 bases, and 1 base stayed unmatched. The CDR3 consists of 15 residues. The germline gives CDR1 LGHNA, CDR2 YSLEER. This CDR3 is CASSPGRAGANVLTF. The DNA of the CDR3 is TGCGCCAGCAGCCCCGGGAGGGCTGGGGCCAACGTCCTGACTTTC.

This clonotype appeared a few times. The V call is TRBV5-6, the J call TRBJ2-7; weak D call: TRBD1 (6 bases). The CDR3 runs 14 residues. Trimming stripped 4 bases from V and 0 bases from J, with 11 bases between. Germline V gene sequence: CDR1 SGHDT, CDR2 YYEEEE. The CDR3 region is CASSLGTISYEQYF. CDR3 DNA sequence: TGTGCCAGCAGCCTAGGGACAATCTCCTACGAGCAGTACTTC.

This clonotype showed up just a few times. The V gene is TRBV29-1, the J gene TRBJ2-3; TRBD2 aligns across 12 bases. Germline CDR1 reads SQVTM; CDR2 reads ANQGSEA. V trimming: 7 bases; J trimming: 6 bases; junction bases outside the gene matches: 11. This CDR3 spans 15 amino acids. The CDR3 sequence: CSARRTSGESDTQYF. The CDR3 DNA reads TGCAGCGCCCGTCGGACTAGCGGGGAATCGGATACGCAGTATTTT.

V is TRBV10-3 and J is TRBJ2-1, with 8 positions matching TRBD2. The length of the CDR3 is 14 residues. Germline trimming cut 10 bases from V and 0 bases from J; bases unmatched to any gene: 5. CDR1 is ENHRY, CDR2 SYGVKD, per germline. The CDR3 bases are TGTGCCAGCACCGGGACTAGCTCCTACAATGAGCAGTTCTTC. This codes for CASTGTSSYNEQFF.

This chain uses TRBV29-1 with TRBJ2-2; maybe TRBD2 (5 bases). CDR1 is SQVTM, CDR2 ANQGSEA, per germline. This CDR3 has 13 residues. V dropped 3 bases and J dropped 3 bases, with 8 bases sitting between them. CDR3 residues: CSVEWTYTGELFF. In nucleotides, the CDR3 is TGCAGCGTTGAGTGGACTTACACCGGGGAGCTGTTTTTT.